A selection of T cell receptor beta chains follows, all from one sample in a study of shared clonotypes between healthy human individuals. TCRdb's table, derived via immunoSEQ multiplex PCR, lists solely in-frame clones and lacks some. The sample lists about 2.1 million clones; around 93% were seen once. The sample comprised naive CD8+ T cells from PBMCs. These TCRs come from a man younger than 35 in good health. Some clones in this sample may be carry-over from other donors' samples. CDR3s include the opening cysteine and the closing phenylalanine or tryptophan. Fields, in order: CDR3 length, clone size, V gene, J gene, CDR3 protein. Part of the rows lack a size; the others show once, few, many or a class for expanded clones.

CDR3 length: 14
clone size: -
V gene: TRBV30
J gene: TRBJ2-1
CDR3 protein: CAWTWDSSYNEQFF

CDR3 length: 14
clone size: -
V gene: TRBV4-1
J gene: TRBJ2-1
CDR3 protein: CASSQGGQGSGQFF

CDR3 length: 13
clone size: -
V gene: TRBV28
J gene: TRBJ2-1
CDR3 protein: CASSLRVLGEQFF

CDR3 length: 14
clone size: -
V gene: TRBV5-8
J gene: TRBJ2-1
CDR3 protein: CASSLWQGANEQFF

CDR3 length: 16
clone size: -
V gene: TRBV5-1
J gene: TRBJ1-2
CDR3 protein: CASSSGLGQGARGYTF

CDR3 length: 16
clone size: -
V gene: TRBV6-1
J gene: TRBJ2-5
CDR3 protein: CASSEGWRGTSETQYF

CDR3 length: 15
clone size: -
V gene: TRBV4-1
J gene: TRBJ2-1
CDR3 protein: CASSHSGTSINEQFF

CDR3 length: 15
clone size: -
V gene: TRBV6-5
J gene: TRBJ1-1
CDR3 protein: CASSYSEGASTEAFF

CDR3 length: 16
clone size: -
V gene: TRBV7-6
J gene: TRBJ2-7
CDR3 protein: CASSASPGLSVGEQYF

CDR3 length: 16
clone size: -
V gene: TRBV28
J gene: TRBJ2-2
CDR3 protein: CASSLGSGRITGELFF

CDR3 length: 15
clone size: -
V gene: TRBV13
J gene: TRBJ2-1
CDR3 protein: CASSLEGQTYNEQFF

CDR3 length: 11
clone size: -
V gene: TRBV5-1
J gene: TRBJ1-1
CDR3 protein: CASSLGSEAFF

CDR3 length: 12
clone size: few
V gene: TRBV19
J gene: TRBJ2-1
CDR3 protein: CASSGTYNEQFF

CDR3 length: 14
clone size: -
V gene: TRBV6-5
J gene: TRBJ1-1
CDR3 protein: CASSYLSGGTEAFF

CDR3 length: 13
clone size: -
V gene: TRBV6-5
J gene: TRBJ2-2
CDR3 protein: CASSPLGSGELFF

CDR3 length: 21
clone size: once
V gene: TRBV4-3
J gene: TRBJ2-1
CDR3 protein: CASSQDGWLAGGQDSYNEQFF

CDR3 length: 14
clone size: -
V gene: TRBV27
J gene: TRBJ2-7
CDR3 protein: CASSLMGATYEQYF

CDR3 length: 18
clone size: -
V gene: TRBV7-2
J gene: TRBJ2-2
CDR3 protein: CASSLASQGYSSAGELFF

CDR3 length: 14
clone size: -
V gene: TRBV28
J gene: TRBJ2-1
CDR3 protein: CASSASGSYNEQFF

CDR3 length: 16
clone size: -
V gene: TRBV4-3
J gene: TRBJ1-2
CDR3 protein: CASSQARQGQFYGYTF

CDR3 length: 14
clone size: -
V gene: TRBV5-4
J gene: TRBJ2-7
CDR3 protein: CASSLRQGWSEQYF

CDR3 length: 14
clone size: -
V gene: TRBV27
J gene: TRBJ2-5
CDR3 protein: CASSLGQGLREQYF

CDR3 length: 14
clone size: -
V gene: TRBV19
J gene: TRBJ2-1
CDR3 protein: CASASGRFFNEQFF

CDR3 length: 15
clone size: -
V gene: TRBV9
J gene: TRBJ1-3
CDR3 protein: CASSVSWEGGNTIYF

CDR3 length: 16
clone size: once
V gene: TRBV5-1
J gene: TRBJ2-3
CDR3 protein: CASSQRLAGVADTQYF

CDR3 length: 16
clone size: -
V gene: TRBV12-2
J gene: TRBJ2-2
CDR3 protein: CASRRGLAGANGELFF

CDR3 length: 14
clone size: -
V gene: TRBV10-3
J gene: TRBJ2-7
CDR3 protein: CAISAQEFSYEQYF

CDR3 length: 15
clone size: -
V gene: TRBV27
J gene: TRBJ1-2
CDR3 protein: CASSPYPVGPYGYTF

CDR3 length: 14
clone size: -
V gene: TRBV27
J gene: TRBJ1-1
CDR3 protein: CASSPVQLNTEAFF

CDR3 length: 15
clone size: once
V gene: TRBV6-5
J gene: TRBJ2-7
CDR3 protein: CASSSSPRGPYEQYF

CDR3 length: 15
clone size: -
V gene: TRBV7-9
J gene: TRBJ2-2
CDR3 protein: CASSLPTTGTGELFF

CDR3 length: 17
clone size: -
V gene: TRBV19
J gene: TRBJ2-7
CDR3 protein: CASSRGTGGRLVYEQYF

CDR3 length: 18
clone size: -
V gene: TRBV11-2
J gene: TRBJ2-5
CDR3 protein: CASSLAWGTSGIWETQYF

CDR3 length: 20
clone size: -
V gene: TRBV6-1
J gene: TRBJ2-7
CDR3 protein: CASSDPPRGLGDGLTYEQYF

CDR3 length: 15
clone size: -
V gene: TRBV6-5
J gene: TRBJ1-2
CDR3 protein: CASSYTAVSAYGYTF

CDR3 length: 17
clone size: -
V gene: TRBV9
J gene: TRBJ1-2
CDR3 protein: CASSATTTTGFNNGYTF

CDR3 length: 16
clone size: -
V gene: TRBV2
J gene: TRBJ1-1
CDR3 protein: CASSERTAAVDTEAFF

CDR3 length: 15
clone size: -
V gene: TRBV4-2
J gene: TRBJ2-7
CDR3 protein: CASSHETSGWGEQYF

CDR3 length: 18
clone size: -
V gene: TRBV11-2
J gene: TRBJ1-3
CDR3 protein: CASSSPRRRRDSGNTIYF

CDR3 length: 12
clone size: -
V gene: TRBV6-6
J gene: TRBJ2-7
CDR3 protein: CASGTSPYEQYF

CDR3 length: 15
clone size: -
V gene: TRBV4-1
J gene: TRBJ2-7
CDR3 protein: CASSQGTTGSYEQYF

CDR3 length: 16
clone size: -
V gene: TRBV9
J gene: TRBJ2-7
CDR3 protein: CASSVDRGDNPYEQYF

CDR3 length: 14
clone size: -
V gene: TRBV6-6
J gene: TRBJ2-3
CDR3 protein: CASSYAGPADTQYF

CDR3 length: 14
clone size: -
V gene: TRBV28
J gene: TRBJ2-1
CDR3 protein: CASRRQGSYNEQFF

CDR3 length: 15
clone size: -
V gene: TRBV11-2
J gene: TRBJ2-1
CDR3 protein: CASSETRGSYNEQFF

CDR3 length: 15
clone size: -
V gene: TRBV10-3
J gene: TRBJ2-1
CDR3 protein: CAISESQQLFNEQFF

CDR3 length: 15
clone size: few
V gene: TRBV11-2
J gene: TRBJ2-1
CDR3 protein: CASSLDPDSYNEQFF

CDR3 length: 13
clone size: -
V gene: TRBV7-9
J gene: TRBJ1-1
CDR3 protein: CASSWGPRAEAFF

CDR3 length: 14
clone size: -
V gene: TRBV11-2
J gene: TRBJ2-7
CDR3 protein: CASSPSPGNYEQYF

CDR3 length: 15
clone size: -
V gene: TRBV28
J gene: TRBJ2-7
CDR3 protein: CASSTRTGRTYEQYF

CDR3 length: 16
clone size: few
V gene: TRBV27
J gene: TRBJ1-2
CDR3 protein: CASSPRGSRAHYGYTF

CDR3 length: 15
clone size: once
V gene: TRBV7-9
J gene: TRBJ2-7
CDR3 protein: CASSPASGGSYEQYF

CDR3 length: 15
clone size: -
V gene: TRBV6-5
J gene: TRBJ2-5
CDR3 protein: CASSPHRNRGETQYF

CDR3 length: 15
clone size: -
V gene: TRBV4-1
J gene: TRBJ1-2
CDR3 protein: CASSQEGRVIYGYTF

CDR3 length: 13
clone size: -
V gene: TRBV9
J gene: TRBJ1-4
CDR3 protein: CASSKGQGGKLFF

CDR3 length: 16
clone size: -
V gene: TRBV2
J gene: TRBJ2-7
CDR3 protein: CASSEAGLAISYEQYF

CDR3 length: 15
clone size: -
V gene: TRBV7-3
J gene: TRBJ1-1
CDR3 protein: CASSLAGQLNTEAFF

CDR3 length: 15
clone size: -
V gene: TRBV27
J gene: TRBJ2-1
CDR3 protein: CASTPLGQRYNEQFF

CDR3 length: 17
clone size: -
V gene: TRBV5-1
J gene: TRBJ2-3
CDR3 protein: CASSLSIQAGAYDTQYF